The source of this T cell receptor (beta chain) is a study of T cells in Graves' hyperthyroidism and ophthalmopathy. Whole-study findings and limits: Most thyroid-expanded clonotypes above 0.001 were also found in blood.

Regions amplified from RNA transcripts were the TCR beta CDR3 regions. Primed by the HTBI set, a first-round RT-PCR was run on the TCR CDR3. TCRdb ran MiXCR on the multiplex PCR reads and lists one entry per CDR3 protein. The table shows roughly 740,000 distinct CDR3 sequences, with around 15% occurring only once. The CDR3 extends over 16 amino acids. The ends lost 3 bases at V and 5 bases at J; junction bases unmatched: 9. Germline values: CDR1 SGHRS, CDR2 YFSETQ. Points on this clonotype: What it binds is not known.

This receptor was identified in a man younger than 35 with Graves' hyperthyroidism. Source material: blood. The chain has TRBV5-1 and TRBJ2-1; TRBD2 aligns across 9 bases. CDR3 residues: CASSYIAGDMDNEQFF. CDR3 nucleotide sequence: TGCGCCAGCAGCTACATAGCGGGAGATATGGACAATGAGCAGTTCTTC.